Presented here are 11 T cell receptor beta chains from one specimen sequenced in a study of identical twins. Each CDR3 protein is one row after TCRdb ran MiXCR on the 5' RACE reads. This sample has some 500,000 distinct CDR3 sequences, with less than 25% found just once. In addition, the sample was reused for a study of T cells expressing NK-cell markers.

Sequenced: CD4+ T cells sorted from blood. These receptors came from a woman younger than 30 in good health.

This clonotype was counted only a few times. The chain recombines TRBV5-5 with TRBJ1-1, with TRBD1 matching over 8 bases. This CDR3 has 13 residues. With V trimmed by 0 bases and J by 10 bases, 5 bases remained unmatched. From germline, CDR1 is SGHKS and CDR2 YYEKEE (reference sequence). The CDR3, as DNA: TGTGCCAGCAGCTTGGACGACAGGGGAGGAGCTTTCTTT. Its protein is CASSLDDRGGAFF.

This chain uses TRBV6-5 with TRBJ1-2; no clear D. The germline V gene encodes CDR1 MNHEY and CDR2 SVGAGI. V dropped 3 bases and J dropped 0 bases, with 11 bases sitting between them. The CDR3 extends over 15 amino acids. The CDR3 sequence is CASSYRQVTNYGYTF. CDR3 sequence (DNA): TGTGCCAGCAGTTATAGGCAGGTGACTAACTATGGCTACACCTTC.

In DNA, the CDR3 is TGTGCCAGCAGCTTCGGGCCCCGCAATCAGCCCCAGCATTTT. Protein: CASSFGPRNQPQHF. The V call is TRBV7-8, the J call TRBJ1-5; D is ambiguous. V dropped 3 bases and J dropped 2 bases, with 8 bases sitting between them. Per the germline V gene, CDR1 is SGHVS and CDR2 is FQNEAQ. This CDR3 comprises 14 residues. Supplemented by reference TRBV7-8 and TRBJ1-5, the full variable domain reads GAGVSQSPRYKVAKRGQDVALRCDPISGHVSLFWYQQALGQGPEFLTYFQNEAQLDKSGLPSDRFFAERPEGSVSTLKIQRTQQEDSAVYLCASSFGPRNQPQHFGDGTRLSIL.

This clonotype has at least ten counts. CDR3 protein: CASQRVGTGYTF. CDR3 DNA sequence: TGTGCCAGCCAAAGGGTAGGGACTGGCTACACCTTC. The gene calls are TRBV12-3 or TRBV12-4 and TRBJ1-2, with a weak D call TRBD1 (5 bases). With 8 bases removed from V and 7 bases from J, the gap between germline ends came to 14 bases. This CDR3 spans 12 amino acids.

This clonotype has only a few counts. This chain connects TRBV20-1 to TRBJ2-4, with TRBD1 matching 9 bases. Germline V gene sequence: CDR1 DFQATT, CDR2 SNEGSKA (reference sequence). V shed 7 bases and J 8 bases; nucleotides not matched to a gene: 12. The CDR3 sequence is 14 residues long. This CDR3 reads CSGKTGGEVDIQYF. The CDR3 bases are TGCAGTGGAAAAACAGGGGGCGAAGTGGACATTCAGTACTTC.

The chain couples TRBV6-1 to TRBJ2-3, with D possibly TRBD2 on 7 matching bases. Trimming took 6 bases from V and 14 from J, leaving 21 bases between them. There are 13 residues in the CDR3. CDR1 is MNHNS, CDR2 SASEGT, per germline. The chain's CDR3 is CASSQPQGRARYF. Here the CDR3 DNA reads TGTGCCAGCAGCCAACCCCAGGGGAGGGCACGGTATTTT.

The chain joins TRBV7-6 to TRBJ2-3; TRBD2 is a possible D gene (6 bases). The germline V and J ends were trimmed by 5 bases and 5 bases, with 8 bases remaining between them. Germline values: CDR1 SGHVS, CDR2 FNYEAQ. The CDR3 is 12 amino acids. The chain's CDR3 is CASSPGEDTQYF. For the CDR3, the DNA is TGTGCCAGCAGCCCGGGGGAAGATACGCAGTATTTT.

This clonotype has a count of ten or more. The chain carries TRBV5-6 and TRBJ2-7; tentatively, D is TRBD1 (5 bases). The V end was cut by 4 bases, the J end by 2 bases, with 16 bases between. The CDR3 sequence is 15 residues long. Germline lookup yields CDR1 SGHDT and CDR2 YYEEEE. CDR3 in DNA: TGTGCCAGCAGCCCGACCTCAGGGCCTACCTACGAGCAGTACTTC. It translates to CASSPTSGPTYEQYF.

CDR3 nucleotide sequence: TGCAGCGTTGAACGGGGTCGTCAGGGTAGGACTGAAGCTTTCTTT. The encoded protein is CSVERGRQGRTEAFF. The chain links TRBV29-1 to TRBJ1-1; D possibly corresponds to TRBD1 (5 bases). The CDR3 loop spans 15 amino acids. The germline CDR1 and CDR2 sequences are SQVTM and ANQGSEA. Trimming pared 2 bases from V and 5 bases from J, leaving 18 bases between.

The chain has TRBV20-1 and TRBJ2-7; TRBD2 agrees at 14 bases. The V and J ends lost 0 bases and 3 bases, in that order; junction bases with no gene match: 1. CDR1 is DFQATT, CDR2 SNEGSKA, per germline (reference sequence). CDR3 length: 15 residues. CDR3 in DNA: TGCAGTGCTAGAGATGGGACTAGCGGGGGCTACGAGCAGTACTTC. It codes for CSARDGTSGGYEQYF.

This clonotype has just a few counts. CDR3 in DNA: TGTGCCAGCAGTTACGGGCCGGGGGGGTACAATGAGCAGTTCTTC. It is translated as CASSYGPGGYNEQFF. The chain uses TRBV6-5 and TRBJ2-1, with 8 nucleotides matching TRBD2. Germline values: CDR1 MNHEY, CDR2 SVGAGI. The CDR3 is 15 amino acids. Trimming removed 2 bases from V and 4 bases from J; junction bases left unmatched: 4.